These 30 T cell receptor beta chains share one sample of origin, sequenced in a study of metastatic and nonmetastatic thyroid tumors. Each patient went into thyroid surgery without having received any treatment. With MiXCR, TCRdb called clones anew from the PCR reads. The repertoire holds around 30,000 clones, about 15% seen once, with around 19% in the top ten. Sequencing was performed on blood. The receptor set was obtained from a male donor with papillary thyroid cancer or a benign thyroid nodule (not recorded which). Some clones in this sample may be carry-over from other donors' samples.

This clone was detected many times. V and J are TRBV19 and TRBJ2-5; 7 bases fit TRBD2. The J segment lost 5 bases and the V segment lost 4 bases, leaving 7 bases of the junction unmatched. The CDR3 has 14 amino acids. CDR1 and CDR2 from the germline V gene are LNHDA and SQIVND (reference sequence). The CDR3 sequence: CASSTSGGSETQYF. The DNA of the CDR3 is TGTGCCAGTAGTACTAGCGGTGGGTCGGAGACCCAGTACTTC.

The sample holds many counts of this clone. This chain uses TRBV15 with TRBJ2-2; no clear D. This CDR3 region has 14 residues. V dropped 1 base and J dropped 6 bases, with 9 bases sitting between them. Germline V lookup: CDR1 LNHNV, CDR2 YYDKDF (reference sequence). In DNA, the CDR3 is TGTGCCACCAGCAGAGGGACCCACCCCGGGGAGCTGTTTTTT. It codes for CATSRGTHPGELFF.

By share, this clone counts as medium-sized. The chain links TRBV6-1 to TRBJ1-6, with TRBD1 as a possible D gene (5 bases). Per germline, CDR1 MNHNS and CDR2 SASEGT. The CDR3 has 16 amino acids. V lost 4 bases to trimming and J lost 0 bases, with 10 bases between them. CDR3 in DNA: TGTGCCAGCAGTGGGGACGTGACCTCCTATAATTCACCCCTCCACTTT. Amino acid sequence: CASSGDVTSYNSPLHF.

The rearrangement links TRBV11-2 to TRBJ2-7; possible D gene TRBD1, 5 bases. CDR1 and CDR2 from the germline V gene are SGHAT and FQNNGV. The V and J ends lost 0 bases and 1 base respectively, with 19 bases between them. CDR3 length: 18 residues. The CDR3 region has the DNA TGTGCCAGCAGCTTAGACGGAGCCGTGACAGTCTTGTCCTACGAGCAGTACTTC. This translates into CASSLDGAVTVLSYEQYF.

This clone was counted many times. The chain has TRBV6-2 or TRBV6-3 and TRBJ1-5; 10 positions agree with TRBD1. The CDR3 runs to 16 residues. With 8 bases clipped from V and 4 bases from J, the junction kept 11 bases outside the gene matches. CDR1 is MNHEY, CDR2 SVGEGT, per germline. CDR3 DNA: TGTGCCAGCTCCGCCTCCGGGACAGGGGCTAATCAGCCCCAGCATTTT. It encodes CASSASGTGANQPQHF.

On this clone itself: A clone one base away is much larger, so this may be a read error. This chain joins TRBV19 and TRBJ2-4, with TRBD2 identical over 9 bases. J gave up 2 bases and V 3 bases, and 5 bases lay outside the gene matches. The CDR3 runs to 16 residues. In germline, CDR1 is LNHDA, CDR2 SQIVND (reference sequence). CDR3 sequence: CASSIISGSSKNIQYF. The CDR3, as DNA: TGTGCCAGTAGTATCATTAGCGGGAGTTCCAAAAACATTCAGTACTTC.

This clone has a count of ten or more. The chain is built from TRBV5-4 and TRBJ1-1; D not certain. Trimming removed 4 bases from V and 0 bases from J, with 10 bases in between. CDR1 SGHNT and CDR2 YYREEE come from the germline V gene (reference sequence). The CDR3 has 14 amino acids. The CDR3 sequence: CASSTQGLNTEAFF. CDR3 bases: TGTGCCAGCAGCACGCAAGGGCTGAACACTGAAGCTTTCTTT. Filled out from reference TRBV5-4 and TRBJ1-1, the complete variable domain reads ETGVTQSPTHLIKTRGQQVTLRCSSQSGHNTVSWYQQALGQGPQFIFQYYREEENGRGNFPPRFSGLQFPNYSSELNVNALELDDSALYLCASSTQGLNTEAFFGQGTRLTVV.

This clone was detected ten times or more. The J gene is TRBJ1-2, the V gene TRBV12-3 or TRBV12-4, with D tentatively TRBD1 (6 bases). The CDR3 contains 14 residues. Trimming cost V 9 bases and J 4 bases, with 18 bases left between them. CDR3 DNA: TGTGCCAGTAGGGCGGGGGGGCAAATCTATGGCTACACCTTC. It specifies CASRAGGQIYGYTF.

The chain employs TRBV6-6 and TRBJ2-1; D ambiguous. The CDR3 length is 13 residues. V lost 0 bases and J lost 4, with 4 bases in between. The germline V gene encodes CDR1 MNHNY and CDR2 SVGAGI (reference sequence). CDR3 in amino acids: CASSYSPYNEQFF. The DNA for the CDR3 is TGTGCCAGCAGTTACTCCCCGTACAATGAGCAGTTCTTC.

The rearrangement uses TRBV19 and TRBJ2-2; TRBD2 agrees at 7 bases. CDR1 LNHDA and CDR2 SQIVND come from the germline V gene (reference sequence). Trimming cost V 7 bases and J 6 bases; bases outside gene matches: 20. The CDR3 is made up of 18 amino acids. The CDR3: CASNTPRRGEGIAGELFF. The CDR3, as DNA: TGTGCCAGTAATACGCCTCGCCGGGGGGAGGGCATCGCCGGGGAGCTGTTTTTT.

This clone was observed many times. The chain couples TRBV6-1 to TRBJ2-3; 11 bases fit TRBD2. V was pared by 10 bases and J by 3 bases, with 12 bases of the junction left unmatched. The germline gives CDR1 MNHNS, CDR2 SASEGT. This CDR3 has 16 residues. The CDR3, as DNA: TGTGCCATCCTCGGGACTAGCGGAGAGGGTACAGATACGCAGTATTTT. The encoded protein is CAILGTSGEGTDTQYF.

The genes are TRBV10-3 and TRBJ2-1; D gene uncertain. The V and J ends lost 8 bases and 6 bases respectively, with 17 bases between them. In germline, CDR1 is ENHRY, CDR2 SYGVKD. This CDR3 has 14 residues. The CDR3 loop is CAIGGVIESNEQFF. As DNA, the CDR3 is TGTGCCATCGGTGGGGTAATTGAGAGCAATGAGCAGTTCTTC.

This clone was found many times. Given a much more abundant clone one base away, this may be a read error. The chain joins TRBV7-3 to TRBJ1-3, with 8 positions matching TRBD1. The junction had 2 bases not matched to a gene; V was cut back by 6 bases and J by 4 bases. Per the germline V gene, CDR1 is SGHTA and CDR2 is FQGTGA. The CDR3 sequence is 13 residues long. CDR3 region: CASRRTGGNTIYF. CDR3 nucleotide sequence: TGTGCCAGCAGGCGGACAGGGGGAAACACCATATATTTT.

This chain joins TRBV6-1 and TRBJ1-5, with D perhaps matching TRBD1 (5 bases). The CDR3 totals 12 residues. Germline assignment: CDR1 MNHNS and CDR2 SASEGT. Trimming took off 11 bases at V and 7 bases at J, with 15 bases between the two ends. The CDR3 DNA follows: TGTGCCGCGACAGATTTTGGGCAGCCCCAGCATTTT. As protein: CAATDFGQPQHF.

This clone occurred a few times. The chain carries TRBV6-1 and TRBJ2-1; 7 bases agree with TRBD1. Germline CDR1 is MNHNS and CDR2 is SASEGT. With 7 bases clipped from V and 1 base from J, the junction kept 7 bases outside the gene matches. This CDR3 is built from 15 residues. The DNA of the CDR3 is TGTGCCAGCATAAACGACAGGGTATCCTACAATGAGCAGTTCTTC. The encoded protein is CASINDRVSYNEQFF.

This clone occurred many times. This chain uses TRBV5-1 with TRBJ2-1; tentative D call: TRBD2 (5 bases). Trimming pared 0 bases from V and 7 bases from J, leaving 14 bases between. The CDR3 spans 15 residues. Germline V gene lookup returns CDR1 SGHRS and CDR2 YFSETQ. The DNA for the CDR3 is TGCGCCAGCAGCTTGGTGGGAGATCCACAGAATGAGCAGTTCTTC. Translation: CASSLVGDPQNEQFF.

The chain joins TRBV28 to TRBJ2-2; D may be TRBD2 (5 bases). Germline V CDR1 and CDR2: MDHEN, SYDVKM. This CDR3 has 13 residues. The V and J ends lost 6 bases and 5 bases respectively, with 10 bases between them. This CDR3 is CASSIEGTGELFF. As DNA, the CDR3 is TGTGCCAGCAGCATCGAGGGTACCGGGGAGCTGTTTTTT.

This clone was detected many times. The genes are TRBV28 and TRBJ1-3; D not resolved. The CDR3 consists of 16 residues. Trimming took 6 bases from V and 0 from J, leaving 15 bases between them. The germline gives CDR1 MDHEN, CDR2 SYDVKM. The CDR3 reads CASSGPRDYSGNTIYF. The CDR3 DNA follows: TGTGCCAGCAGCGGACCTAGGGATTACTCTGGAAACACCATATATTTT.

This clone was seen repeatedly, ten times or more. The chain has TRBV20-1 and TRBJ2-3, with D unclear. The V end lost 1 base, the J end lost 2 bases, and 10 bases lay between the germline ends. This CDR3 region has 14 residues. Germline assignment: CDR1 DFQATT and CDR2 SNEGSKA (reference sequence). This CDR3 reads CSARVLRPTDTQYF. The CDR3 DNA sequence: TGCAGTGCTAGAGTCTTGAGGCCCACAGATACGCAGTATTTT.

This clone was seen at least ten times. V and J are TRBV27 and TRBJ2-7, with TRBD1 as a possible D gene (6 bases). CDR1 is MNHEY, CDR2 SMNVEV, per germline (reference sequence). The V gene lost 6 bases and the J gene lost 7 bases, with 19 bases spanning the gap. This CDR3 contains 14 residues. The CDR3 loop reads CASSPTGHLREQYF. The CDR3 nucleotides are TGTGCCAGCAGCCCGACGGGACATTTGAGGGAGCAGTACTTC.

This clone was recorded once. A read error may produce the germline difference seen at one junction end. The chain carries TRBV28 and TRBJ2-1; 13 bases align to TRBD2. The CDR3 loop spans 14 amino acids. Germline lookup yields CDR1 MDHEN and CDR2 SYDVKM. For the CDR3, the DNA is TGTGCCCGCACTCAGACTAGCGGGAGGAGTGAGCAGGTCTTC. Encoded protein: CARTQTSGRSEQVF.

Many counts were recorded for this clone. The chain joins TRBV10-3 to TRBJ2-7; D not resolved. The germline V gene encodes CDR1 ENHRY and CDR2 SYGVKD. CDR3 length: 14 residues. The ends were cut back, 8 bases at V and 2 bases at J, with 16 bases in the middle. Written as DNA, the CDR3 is TGTGCCATCGCCCCCACCACCACTACCTACGAGCAGTACTTC. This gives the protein CAIAPTTTTYEQYF.

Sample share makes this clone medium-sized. This chain's CDR3 is CAIRTGTGELFF. CDR3 nucleotide sequence: TGTGCCATCAGGACAGGGACCGGGGAGCTGTTTTTT. The rearrangement uses TRBV10-3 and TRBJ2-2; 7 positions agree with TRBD1. The germline gives CDR1 ENHRY, CDR2 SYGVKD. Trimming cost V 6 bases and J 5 bases; bases outside gene matches: 0. CDR3 size: 12 residues.

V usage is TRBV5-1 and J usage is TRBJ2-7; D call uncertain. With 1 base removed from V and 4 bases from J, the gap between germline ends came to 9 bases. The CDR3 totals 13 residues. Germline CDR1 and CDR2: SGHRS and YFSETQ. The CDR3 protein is CASSLSCLYEQYF. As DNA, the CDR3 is TGCGCCAGCAGCTTGAGTTGTCTATACGAGCAGTACTTC. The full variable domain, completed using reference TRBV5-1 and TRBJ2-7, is KAGVTQTPRYLIKTRGQQVTLSCSPISGHRSVSWYQQTPGQGLQFLFEYFSETQRNKGNFPGRFSGRQFSNSRSEMNVSTLELGDSALYLCASSLSCLYEQYFGPGTRLTVT.

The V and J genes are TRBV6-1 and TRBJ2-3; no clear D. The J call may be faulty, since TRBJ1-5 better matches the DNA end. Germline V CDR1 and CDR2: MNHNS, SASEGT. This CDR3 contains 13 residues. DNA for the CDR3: TGTGCCAACAAGGTCACAATAGCCGATACGCAGCATTTT. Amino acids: CANKVTIADTQHF.

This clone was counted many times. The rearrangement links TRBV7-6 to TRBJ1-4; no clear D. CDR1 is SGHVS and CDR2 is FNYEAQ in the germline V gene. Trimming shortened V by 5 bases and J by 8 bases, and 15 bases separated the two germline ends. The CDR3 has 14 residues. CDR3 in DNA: TGTGCCAGCAGCCAGGCGGGTGTTCCCGAAAAACTGTTTTTT. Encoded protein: CASSQAGVPEKLFF.

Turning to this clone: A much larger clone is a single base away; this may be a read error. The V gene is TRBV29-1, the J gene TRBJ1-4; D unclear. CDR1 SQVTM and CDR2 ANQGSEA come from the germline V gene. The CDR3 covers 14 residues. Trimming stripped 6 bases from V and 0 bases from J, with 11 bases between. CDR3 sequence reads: CSVADGTTNEKLFF. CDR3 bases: TGCAGCGTGGCCGACGGGACAACTAATGAAAAACTGTTTTTT.

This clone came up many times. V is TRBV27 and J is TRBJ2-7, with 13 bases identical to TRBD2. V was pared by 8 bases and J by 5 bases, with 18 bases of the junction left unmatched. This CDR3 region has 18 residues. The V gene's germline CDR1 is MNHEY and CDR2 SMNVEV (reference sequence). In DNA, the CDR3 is TGTGCCAGCGGGCCGGGACTAGCGGGACCCTCCAATCTTAACGAGCAGTACTTC. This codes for CASGPGLAGPSNLNEQYF.

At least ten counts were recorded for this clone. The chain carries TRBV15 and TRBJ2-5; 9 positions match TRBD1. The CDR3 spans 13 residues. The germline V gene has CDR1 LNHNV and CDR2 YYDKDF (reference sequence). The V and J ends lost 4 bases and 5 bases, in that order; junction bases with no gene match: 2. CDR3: CATSIDRGETQYF. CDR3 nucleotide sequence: TGTGCCACCAGCATTGACAGGGGGGAGACCCAGTACTTC.

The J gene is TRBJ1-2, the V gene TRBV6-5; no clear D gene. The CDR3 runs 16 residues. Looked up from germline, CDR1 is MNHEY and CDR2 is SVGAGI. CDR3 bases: TGTGTCATCAGTTACTCGTCCTTCCCCCTCTTCTATGGCTACACCTTC. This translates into CVISYSSFPLFYGYTF.